This T cell receptor beta chain was profiled in a study of response to subunit inactivated influenza vaccine. The study, taken as a whole, reports: The authors offered the suggestion that each seasonal influenza vaccination recruits few new T cells.

There are a few counts of this clonotype. Its antigen is unknown. TCRdb fed the RT-PCR reads into MiXCR, producing one record per CDR3 protein. This sample carries around 710,000 distinct CDR3 sequences, approximately 15% of them seen once, and the ten largest clones take around 7%. The sample consisted of PBMCs from blood, taken around two weeks before vaccination. This TCR was recovered from a man in his fifties who received an inactivated influenza vaccine.

This CDR3 reads CASSPAGSDETQYF. DNA of the CDR3: TGCGCCAGCAGTCCCGCCGGGAGCGACGAGACCCAGTACTTC. The chain links TRBV5-1 to TRBJ2-5, with D tentatively TRBD2 (6 bases). Trimming removed 5 bases from V and 5 bases from J, with 16 bases in between. Germline V gene data show CDR1 as SGHRS and CDR2 as YFSETQ. The CDR3 has 14 residues.